One sample yielded the 15 T cell receptor beta chains listed below, sequenced in a study of OX40 agonist ivuxolimab in advanced cancers. Libraries were prepared by immunoSEQ multiplex PCR; TCRdb keeps only in-frame clonotypes and omits some of them. The table shows 73,000 or so clones, with about nine tenths occurring only once. The sequencing used CD4+ or CD8+ T cells sorted from blood, collected in a trial of the OX40 agonist ivuxolimab. Receptors were obtained from an adult with an advanced solid tumor such as melanoma, head and neck, liver or kidney cancer.

The chain is built from TRBV5-1 and TRBJ2-6, with a weak D call TRBD2 (5 bases). The ends were cut back, 4 bases at V and 3 bases at J, with 14 bases in the middle. This CDR3 is built from 16 residues. Germline loops: CDR1 SGHRS, CDR2 YFSETQ. CDR3: CASSGGGSRGANVLTF. CDR3 bases: TGCGCCAGCAGCGGCGGAGGTTCTCGTGGGGCCAACGTCCTGACTTTC.

V usage is TRBV7-2 and J usage is TRBJ2-2; 7 bases agree with TRBD2. The germline V gene encodes CDR1 SGHTA and CDR2 FQGNSA. V trimming: 1 base; J trimming: 8 bases; junction bases outside the gene matches: 7. The CDR3 spans 15 residues. The CDR3 DNA follows: TGTGCCAGCAGCTTAGGAGGGAGGGTGGCAGGGGAGCTGTTTTTT. Encoded protein: CASSLGGRVAGELFF. Full variable domain (outside the CDR3, taken from reference TRBV7-2 and TRBJ2-2): GAGVSQSPSNKVTEKGKDVELRCDPISGHTALYWYRQSLGQGLEFLIYFQGNSAPDKSGLPSDRFSAERTGGSVSTLTIQRTQQEDSAVYLCASSLGGRVAGELFFGEGSRLTVL.

This clone was counted a single time. The rearrangement uses TRBV2 and TRBJ1-5; unclear D gene. The CDR3 covers 14 residues. V dropped 3 bases and J dropped 3 bases, with 9 bases sitting between them. Germline CDR1 is SNHLY and CDR2 is FYNNEI. CDR3 nucleotides: TGTGCCAGCAGTGACGTGGGTTCCAATCAGCCCCAGCATTTT. Translating it yields CASSDVGSNQPQHF.

A single count supports this clone. The chain carries TRBV11-2 and TRBJ1-5; D is uncertain. Germline lookup yields CDR1 SGHAT and CDR2 FQNNGV. V shed 0 bases and J shed 0 bases, with 3 bases lying between them. The CDR3 is made up of 14 amino acids. The chain's CDR3 is CASSLEGSNQPQHF. As DNA, the CDR3 is TGTGCCAGCAGCTTAGAGGGTAGCAATCAGCCCCAGCATTTT.

V usage is TRBV28 and J usage is TRBJ1-1; D is unresolved. The CDR3 length is 15 residues. V was cut by 7 bases and J by 0 bases, with 15 bases left in between. CDR1 and CDR2 from the germline V gene are MDHEN and SYDVKM. The CDR3: CASISDPLMNTEAFF. The CDR3 coding sequence is TGTGCCAGCATTTCCGATCCCCTTATGAACACTGAAGCTTTCTTT.

The V gene is TRBV6-1, the J gene TRBJ1-2; D not certain. CDR3 length: 15 amino acids. In germline, CDR1 is MNHNS, CDR2 SASEGT. The V and J ends lost 0 bases and 1 base respectively, with 9 bases between them. CDR3 loop: CASSEAQRVNYGYTF. The CDR3 nucleotides read TGTGCCAGCAGTGAAGCGCAGAGGGTTAACTATGGCTACACCTTC.

The V call is TRBV5-1, the J call TRBJ1-1; TRBD1 matches at 7 bases. With V trimmed by 2 bases and J by 1 base, 2 bases remained unmatched. The germline V gene has CDR1 SGHRS and CDR2 YFSETQ. The CDR3 has 14 residues. The CDR3, as DNA: TGCGCCAGCAGCTTTTGGACAGGGAACACTGAAGCTTTCTTT. Its protein product is CASSFWTGNTEAFF.

The chain combines TRBV28 with TRBJ1-5, with 10 bases that match TRBD1. CDR1 is MDHEN and CDR2 is SYDVKM in the germline V gene. V lost 6 bases and J lost 4; bases outside the gene matches: 6. The CDR3 runs to 15 residues. The CDR3: CASSPGTGENQPQHF. The CDR3, as DNA: TGTGCCAGCAGCCCGGGGACAGGGGAGAATCAGCCCCAGCATTTT. The full variable domain, in which reference TRBV28 and TRBJ1-5 provide the parts outside the CDR3, is DVKVTQSSRYLVKRTGEKVFLECVQDMDHENMFWYRQDPGLGLRLIYFSYDVKMKEKGDIPEGYSVSREKKERFSLILESASTNQTSMYLCASSPGTGENQPQHFGDGTRLSIL.

This chain uses TRBV7-3 with TRBJ1-1; D possibly corresponds to TRBD1 (6 bases). The germline V gene has CDR1 SGHTA and CDR2 FQGTGA. The CDR3 runs to 13 residues. The V gene lost 5 bases and the J gene lost 1 base, with 8 bases spanning the gap. Here the CDR3 DNA reads TGTGCCAGCAGCCCCAGGGGGAACACTGAAGCTTTCTTT. Protein: CASSPRGNTEAFF.

This chain uses TRBV5-6 with TRBJ1-2, with D tentatively TRBD1 (5 bases). The CDR3 extends over 13 amino acids. Trimming removed 0 bases from V and 2 bases from J, with 5 bases in between. The germline V gene encodes CDR1 SGHDT and CDR2 YYEEEE. The CDR3: CASSLGQNYGYTF. CDR3 in DNA: TGTGCCAGCAGCTTGGGACAGAACTATGGCTACACCTTC.

The chain recombines TRBV11-2 with TRBJ1-1; D perhaps matches TRBD1 (5 bases). Germline V lookup: CDR1 SGHAT, CDR2 FQNNGV. V shed 4 bases and J shed 1 base, with 10 bases lying between them. This CDR3 is 14 amino acids long. Written as DNA, the CDR3 is TGTGCCAGCAGCTCCCGTCAGGGGAACACTGAAGCTTTCTTT. Its protein product is CASSSRQGNTEAFF. Combining the CDR3 with reference TRBV11-2 and TRBJ1-1 gives the whole variable domain EAGVAQSPRYKIIEKRQSVAFWCNPISGHATLYWYQQILGQGPKLLIQFQNNGVVDDSQLPKDRFSAERLKGVDSTLKIQPAKLEDSAVYLCASSSRQGNTEAFFGQGTRLTVV.

The chain is built from TRBV6-5 and TRBJ1-5; 12 bases fit TRBD1. V shed 5 bases and J 7 bases; nucleotides not matched to a gene: 6. This CDR3 has 15 residues. Per germline, CDR1 MNHEY and CDR2 SVGAGI. The CDR3 is CASSPGTGGGQPQHF. The CDR3 nucleotides read TGTGCCAGCAGTCCCGGGACAGGGGGCGGGCAGCCCCAGCATTTT.

The chain links TRBV18 to TRBJ1-4, with unresolved D. The CDR3 has 14 residues. The germline V gene has CDR1 KGHSH and CDR2 LQKENI. The V end lost 2 bases, the J end lost 14 bases, and 18 bases lay between the germline ends. The CDR3 reads CASSPSHPGSSLFF. The DNA of the CDR3 is TGTGCCAGCTCACCAAGTCATCCCGGCAGCTCCCTGTTTTTT.

For this clone: In the same sample, other DNA sequences code for this CDR3. The chain is built from TRBV6-6 and TRBJ1-2; TRBD1 aligns across 8 bases. V trimming: 5 bases; J trimming: 8 bases; junction bases outside the gene matches: 7. The CDR3 totals 13 residues. Looked up from germline, CDR1 is MNHNY and CDR2 is SVGAGI (reference sequence). DNA for the CDR3: TGTGCCAGCAGTCCCCGGACAGGGTACGGCTACACCTTC. It translates to CASSPRTGYGYTF.

This chain uses TRBV27 with TRBJ2-3, with unresolved D. V gave up 3 bases and J gave up 0 bases, with 13 bases separating them. CDR3 length: 16 amino acids. From germline, CDR1 is MNHEY and CDR2 SMNVEV (reference sequence). The chain's CDR3 is CASSFSRSFSTDTQYF. The CDR3 DNA reads as TGTGCCAGCAGTTTTTCTCGGAGCTTTAGCACAGATACGCAGTATTTT.